The TCR beta chain described here comes from a study of shared clonotypes between healthy human individuals. Study-wide results and limits: For naive CD4 cells, roughly 5% of clonotypes were shared across a handful of donors.

Germline loops: CDR1 LNHDA, CDR2 SQIVND (reference sequence). The V end lost 9 bases, the J end lost 6 bases, and 14 bases lay between the germline ends. This CDR3 region has 13 residues. Sequencing was performed with immunoSEQ multiplex PCR; in TCRdb, only in-frame clones are kept and a portion is missing. This sample has some 1,400,000 clones, with over 95% found just once. As concerns this clone: What it binds is not known.

The sample consisted of naive CD4+ T cells sorted from blood. As for subset: CD45RA+ positively selected. This sequence originates from a man aged 25-45 years in good health. The chain joins TRBV19 to TRBJ2-2; tentatively, D is TRBD2 (6 bases). The DNA of the CDR3 is TGTGCCAGACCAGGATCGGGAGCCGGGGAGCTGTTTTTT. Encoded protein: CARPGSGAGELFF.